This TCR beta chain was sequenced for a study of cytotoxic CD8 clonotypes in ibrutinib-treated CLL. At the level of the study: Once treatment had gone on for a median of around eleven months, range 6 to 36, response samples were drawn. General study results and limits: At progression, clonality fell back toward baseline after rising at ibrutinib response.

For TCR beta libraries, approximately 2 micrograms of genomic DNA were obtained from cryopreserved PBMCs. Sequencing used immunoSEQ multiplex PCR; TCRdb keeps in-frame clones, though not all of them. The repertoire holds a few hundred thousand clones, with about 80% as singletons. CDR3 length: 12 amino acids. From germline, CDR1 is SQVTM and CDR2 ANQGSEA. The V and J ends lost 8 bases and 3 bases respectively, with 12 bases between them. Comment on this clone: The antigen remains undetermined.

This sample comprised PBMCs, obtained before ibrutinib treatment. This chain uses TRBV29-1 with TRBJ2-3, with D unresolved. This TCR came from a human donor with chronic lymphocytic leukemia. CDR3: CSTGRHTDTQYF. The CDR3 coding sequence is TGCAGCACCGGAAGACATACAGATACGCAGTATTTT.